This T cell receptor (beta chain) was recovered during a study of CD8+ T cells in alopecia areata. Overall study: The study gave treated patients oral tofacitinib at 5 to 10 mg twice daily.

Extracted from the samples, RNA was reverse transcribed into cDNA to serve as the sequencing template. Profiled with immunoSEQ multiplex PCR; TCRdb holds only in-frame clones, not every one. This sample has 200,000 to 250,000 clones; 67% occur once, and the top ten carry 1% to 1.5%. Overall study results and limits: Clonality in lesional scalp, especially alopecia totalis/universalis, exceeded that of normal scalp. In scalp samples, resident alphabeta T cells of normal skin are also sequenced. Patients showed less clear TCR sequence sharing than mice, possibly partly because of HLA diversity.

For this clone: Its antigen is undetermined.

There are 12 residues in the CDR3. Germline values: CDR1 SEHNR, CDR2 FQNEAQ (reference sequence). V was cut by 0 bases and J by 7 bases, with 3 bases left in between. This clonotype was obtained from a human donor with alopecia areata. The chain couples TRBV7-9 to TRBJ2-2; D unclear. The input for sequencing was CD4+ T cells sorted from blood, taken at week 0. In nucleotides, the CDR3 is TGTGCCAGCAGCTTAGCGAACGGGGAGCTGTTTTTT. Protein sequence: CASSLANGELFF.